What follows describes a single T cell receptor beta chain. Its antigen is still unknown. Base qualities are missing; no much larger clone stands one base away. This sample stems from a study of a mutant IDH1 vaccine in newly diagnosed glioma (dated by TCRdb to the early 2020s). Background on the whole study: In the chemotherapy-containing groups, vaccination started alongside temozolomide cycles, whereas in patients who had radiotherapy alone it started 4-6 weeks after radiotherapy. Of the 25 to 40 patients who were treated, approximately 60% were male and roughly 38% were female, and the mean age was approximately 40 years. Peripheral blood was drawn at six visits: V03 (baseline), V05, V07, V10, V12 and V13. Before enrollment, patients had received standard therapy of radiotherapy alone, temozolomide alone, or radiochemotherapy with temozolomide; most received the combination. The week-35 safety follow-up took place at visit V12, and the week-47 end of study took place at visit V13. Longitudinal TCRB deep sequencing was done for 25 to 30 treated patients, wherever samples were available for exploratory analyses. Findings and caveats that apply to the study as a whole: Across multiple MHC alleles, vaccine-induced immune responses were seen in around 94% of patients. No apparent relationship was observed between pseudoprogression and alterations in the top peripheral T cell clonotypes detected by TCRB sequencing. The authors noted that analyses of patient blood samples could not be reproduced because of sample limitations. Availability determined which PBMC samples were chosen for TCRB deep sequencing.

Sample time point, as interpreted from the label and publication: week 47, end of study. Each vaccine dose was 300 ug of a 20-mer mutant IDH1 peptide in Montanide, given subcutaneously with topical imiquimod. Patients received eight vaccinations in weeks 1, 3, 5, 7, 11, 15, 19 and 23, corresponding to visits V03 through V10. Newly diagnosed WHO grade 3 or 4 IDH1-mutant astrocytomas showing loss of nuclear ATRX were present in the donors. The samples were drawn from NOA16, a multicentre, single-arm, open-label phase I trial in Germany that tested a mutant IDH1 peptide vaccine in humans for the first time. The DNeasy Blood and Tissue Kit was used to extract genomic DNA from EDTA blood for TCRB sequencing. The library was obtained by the immunoSEQ multiplex PCR assay. The hsTCRB Kit was used according to the manufacturer's protocol to amplify rearranged TCR beta chain sequences. Sequencing of TCRB libraries was carried out on an Illumina MiSeq. Concerning the study's data processing: Demultiplexing, trimming and gene mapping were performed with the kit vendor's proprietary platform. Entries here come from immuneACCESS through TCRdb and include only in-frame sequences with V and J called. Some clones fail to appear in such tables; in the studies checked, an unresolved V gene covers under half of the shortfall, and the cause of the remainder is unknown. The D gene and trimming were derived from the DNA, and the V and J assignments and clone size from that table. Within this sample are about 32,000 clones, with over 85% of them counted one time only. Jointly, the top ten make up 2% to 2.5% of the sample.

Source: PBMCs, taken from a glioma patient whose treatment included an IDH1 peptide vaccine. This receptor was obtained from a man aged 40-50 years with glioma.

The DNA sequence is as follows: TGCGCCAGCAGCTTCCAGGGATCGGATGGCTACACCTTC. It codes for CASSFQGSDGYTF. Recombination linked TRBV5-1 to TRBJ1-2; D gene: possibly TRBD1, on 5 matching bases. Including the terminal cysteine and phenylalanine, the CDR3 comprises 13 residues. The sequence is cut down to CDR3 DNA, 39 bases in frame from base 1. The germline V gene supplies CDR1 SGHRS and CDR2 YFSETQ. The trim is 2 bases for V and 6 bases for J, with a gap of 11 bases between the germline ends.